The clone carrying this T cell receptor (beta chain) appeared a single time. What it recognizes is unknown. These data are taken from a study of CD4 T cells in relation to SARS-CoV-2 and coronaviruses. Study at large: The restricting HLA molecule for shared crossreactive spike epitopes was mapped.

Unexposed donor CD4+ T cells date from 2011-2018, before the COVID-19 pandemic. The cells were cultured for 9 to 11 days before CD4+ T cells were isolated. Testing used SARS-CoV-2 S/N and four cold-coronavirus spikes on unexposed-donor CD4+ T cells, cells permitting. PBMCs were plated at around 2 million per well in IL-2-containing medium. Regarding the study as a whole: No donor gave both pre-pandemic and post-infection samples.

The germline V gene encodes CDR1 SGHNT and CDR2 YYREEE (reference sequence). The CDR3 is 15 amino acids. Losses at the gene ends were 4 bases for V and 4 bases for J; bases not matched to a gene: 7. Sequenced by immunoSEQ multiplex PCR; TCRdb stores in-frame clones only, minus some. The sample shows about 28,000 clones, around three quarters of them seen only once. The sequenced sample consisted of CD4+ T cells from PBMCs, cultured in vitro. This chain joins TRBV5-4 and TRBJ2-2, with 7 nucleotides matching TRBD2. This clonotype was sampled from a human donor in good health. CDR3 sequence (DNA): TGTGCCAGCAGCACCGCGGGGGAGTTCACCGGGGAGCTGTTTTTT. Protein: CASSTAGEFTGELFF. Together with reference TRBV5-4 and TRBJ2-2, the CDR3 gives the full variable domain: ETGVTQSPTHLIKTRGQQVTLRCSSQSGHNTVSWYQQALGQGPQFIFQYYREEENGRGNFPPRFSGLQFPNYSSELNVNALELDDSALYLCASSTAGEFTGELFFGEGSRLTVL.